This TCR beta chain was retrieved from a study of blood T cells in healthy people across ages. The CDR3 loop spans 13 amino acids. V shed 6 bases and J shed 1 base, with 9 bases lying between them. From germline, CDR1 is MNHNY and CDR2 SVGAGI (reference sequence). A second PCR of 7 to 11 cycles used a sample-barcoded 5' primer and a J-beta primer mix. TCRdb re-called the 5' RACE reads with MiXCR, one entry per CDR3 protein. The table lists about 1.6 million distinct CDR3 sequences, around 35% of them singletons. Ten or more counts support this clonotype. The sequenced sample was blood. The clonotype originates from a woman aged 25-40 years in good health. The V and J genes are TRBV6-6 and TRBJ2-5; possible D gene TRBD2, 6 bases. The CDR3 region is CASRPTSQETQYF. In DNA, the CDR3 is TGTGCCAGCAGACCGACTAGCCAAGAGACCCAGTACTTC.